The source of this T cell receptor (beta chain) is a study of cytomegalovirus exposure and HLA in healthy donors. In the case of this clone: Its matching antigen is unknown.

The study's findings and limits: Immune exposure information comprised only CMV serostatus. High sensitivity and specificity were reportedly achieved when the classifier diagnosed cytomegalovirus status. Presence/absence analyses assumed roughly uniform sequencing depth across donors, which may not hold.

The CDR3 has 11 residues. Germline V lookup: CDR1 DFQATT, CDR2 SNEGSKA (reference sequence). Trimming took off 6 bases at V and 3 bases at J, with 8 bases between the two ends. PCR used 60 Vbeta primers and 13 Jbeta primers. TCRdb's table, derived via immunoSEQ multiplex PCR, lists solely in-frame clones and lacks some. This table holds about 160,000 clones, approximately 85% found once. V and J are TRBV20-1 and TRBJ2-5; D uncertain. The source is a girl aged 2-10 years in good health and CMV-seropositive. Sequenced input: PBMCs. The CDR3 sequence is CSAPNKETQYF. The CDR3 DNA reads TGCAGTGCCCCTAATAAAGAGACCCAGTACTTC.